A selection of T cell receptor beta chains follows, all from one sample in a study of siplizumab effects on memory and regulatory T cells. Only in-frame clones appear in the TCRdb table, and some are missing; sequencing was by immunoSEQ multiplex PCR. This table has 50,000 or so clones, under 98% appearing once. The specimen sequenced was naive CD4+ T cells sorted from blood. The receptors here all came from a human donor in good health. CDR3s include the opening cysteine and the closing phenylalanine or tryptophan. D genes are given only for firm matches. Clone size appears in some rows only: once, few, many, or a class for an expanded clone.

j_call,v_call,clone_size,d_call,cdr3_aa,cdr3_nt
TRBJ2-1,TRBV2,.,.,CASSLAGPTEQFF,TGTGCCAGCAGTTTGGCAGGGCCCACTGAGCAGTTCTTC
TRBJ2-1,TRBV27,.,TRBD2,CASKLGLGGYNEQFF,TGTGCCAGCAAATTGGGACTAGGGGGTTACAATGAGCAGTTCTTC
TRBJ2-1,TRBV4-1,.,TRBD2,CASSQPTSGRGNEQFF,TGCGCCAGCAGCCAACCCACTAGCGGGAGAGGTAATGAGCAGTTCTTC
TRBJ2-3,TRBV5-4,.,.,CASSLAGGTTADTQYF,TGTGCCAGCAGCTTGGCCGGTGGGACCACGGCAGATACGCAGTATTTT
TRBJ1-1,TRBV6-1,.,.,CASSEMVEAFF,TGTGCCAGCAGTGAAATGGTTGAAGCTTTCTTT
TRBJ2-3,TRBV29-1,.,TRBD1,CSVGTGRKDTQYF,TGCAGCGTGGGGACAGGTAGGAAAGATACGCAGTATTTT
TRBJ2-1,TRBV7-2,.,TRBD2,CASRAGVNEQFF,TGTGCCAGCAGGGCGGGGGTGAATGAGCAGTTCTTC
TRBJ2-3,TRBV7-9,.,.,CASRPWGDPTDTQYF,TGTGCCAGCAGGCCGTGGGGGGATCCCACAGATACGCAGTATTTT
TRBJ1-1,TRBV4-1,.,.,CASSHLGRRDTEAFF,TGCGCCAGCAGCCATTTGGGACGGAGGGACACTGAAGCTTTCTTT
TRBJ2-7,TRBV10-3,.,.,CAISLSKGRNEQYF,TGTGCCATCAGTCTAAGCAAGGGCCGCAACGAGCAGTACTTC
TRBJ2-7,TRBV20-1,.,TRBD2,CSVAGDYEQYF,TGCAGTGTAGCGGGAGACTACGAGCAGTACTTC
TRBJ2-1,TRBV6-1,.,.,CASIRGTERNEQFF,TGTGCCAGCATTCGGGGAACGGAGCGGAATGAGCAGTTCTTC
TRBJ2-3,TRBV29-1,.,TRBD1,CSVEGQGRTQYF,TGCAGCGTGGAAGGACAGGGGCGTACGCAGTATTTT
TRBJ1-6,TRBV30,.,.,CAWSVQAEGNSPLHF,TGTGCCTGGAGTGTGCAGGCCGAAGGAAATTCACCCCTCCACTTT
TRBJ2-5,TRBV15,once,TRBD1,CATSRDPKGAGKTQYF,TGTGCCACCAGCAGAGATCCTAAGGGGGCGGGTAAGACCCAGTACTTC
TRBJ2-5,TRBV4-2,.,.,CASSQDDIRETQYF,TGTGCCAGCAGCCAAGATGACATCCGGGAGACCCAGTACTTC
TRBJ1-4,TRBV2,.,TRBD1,CASSAPPGQGPLGEKLFF,TGTGCCAGCAGTGCCCCACCGGGACAGGGGCCCTTAGGTGAAAAACTGTTTTTT
TRBJ1-2,TRBV30,.,TRBD1,CAWGQGANYGYTF,TGTGCCTGGGGACAGGGAGCTAACTATGGCTACACCTTC
TRBJ2-7,TRBV18,.,.,CASSRDASYEQYF,TGTGCCAGCTCACGGGACGCATCCTACGAGCAGTACTTC
TRBJ2-1,TRBV7-9,once,.,CASRGKSSYNEQFF,TGTGCCAGCAGGGGCAAGAGCTCCTACAATGAGCAGTTCTTC
TRBJ2-7,TRBV7-9,.,.,CASSSAYEQYF,TGTGCCAGCAGCTCCGCCTACGAGCAGTACTTC
TRBJ1-2,TRBV6-1,.,TRBD1,CASSAPSAGGYGYTF,TGTGCCAGCAGTGCCCCGTCGGCAGGGGGCTATGGCTACACCTTC
TRBJ2-3,TRBV19,.,.,CASSIEDTQYF,TGTGCCAGTAGTATCGAAGATACGCAGTATTTT
TRBJ2-7,TRBV6-5,once,TRBD2,CAISPGLYHEQYF,TGTGCCATCAGTCCGGGACTATACCACGAGCAGTACTTC
TRBJ1-3,TRBV28,.,.,CASSPSGQVVTGNTIYF,TGTGCCAGCAGCCCCTCAGGGCAGGTAGTGACTGGAAACACCATATATTTT
TRBJ1-5,TRBV28,.,.,CASSQRLNSNQPQHF,TGTGCCAGCAGCCAGAGATTAAACAGCAATCAGCCCCAGCATTTT
TRBJ1-4,TRBV5-4,.,.,CASSLQRGVNEKLFF,TGTGCCAGCAGCCTCCAACGGGGGGTTAATGAAAAACTGTTTTTT
TRBJ1-2,TRBV7-6,.,.,CASAGEFGGYTF,TGTGCCAGCGCAGGGGAGTTCGGTGGCTACACCTTC
TRBJ2-1,TRBV4-1,.,TRBD2,CASSPGRTANEQFF,TGCGCCAGCAGCCCCGGGAGGACGGCCAATGAGCAGTTCTTC
TRBJ2-1,TRBV25-1,.,.,CASSSSSSYNEQFF,TGTGCCAGCAGTTCCAGTAGCTCCTACAATGAGCAGTTCTTC
TRBJ2-1,TRBV6-4,.,TRBD2,CASSSSGDYNEQFF,TGTGCCAGCAGTTCTAGCGGAGACTACAATGAGCAGTTCTTC